This TCR beta chain is from a study of monozygotic twins with inflammatory bowel disease. Study outcomes and limitations: Heterogeneous immunosuppressive treatment regimens may have introduced variability into patient repertoires.

Whole-blood RNA isolation (total RNA) proceeded without T cell sorting. The CDR3 is 15 residues long. Template switching added UMIs carrying a 6-nucleotide sample barcode. Reanalyzing the 5' RACE reads, TCRdb keeps one entry per CDR3 protein, without DNA. The sample has over 110,000 distinct CDR3 sequences; the top ten hold 2.4%. Remarks on this clonotype: Its specificity is not known.

Material: blood. The TCR sequence derives from a human donor with ulcerative colitis or Crohn's disease, or a healthy co-twin of an affected twin (not recorded which). The chain joins TRBV12-3 or TRBV12-4 to TRBJ1-2. CDR3 amino acids: CASSLGVLPNYGYTF.